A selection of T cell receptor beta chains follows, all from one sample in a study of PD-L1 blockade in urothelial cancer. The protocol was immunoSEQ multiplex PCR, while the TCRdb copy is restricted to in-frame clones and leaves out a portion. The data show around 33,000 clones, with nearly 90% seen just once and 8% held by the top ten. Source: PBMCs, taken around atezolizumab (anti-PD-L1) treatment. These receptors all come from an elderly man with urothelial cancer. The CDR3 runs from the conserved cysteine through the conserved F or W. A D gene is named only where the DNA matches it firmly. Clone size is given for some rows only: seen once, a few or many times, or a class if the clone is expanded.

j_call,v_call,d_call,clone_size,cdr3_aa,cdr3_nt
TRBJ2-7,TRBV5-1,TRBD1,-,CASSLGDRVGDEQYF,TGCGCCAGCAGCTTGGGGGACAGGGTTGGCGACGAGCAGTACTTC
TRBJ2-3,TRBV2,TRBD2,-,CAIPGLAGPTDTQYF,TGTGCCATCCCGGGACTAGCGGGACCCACAGATACGCAGTATTTT
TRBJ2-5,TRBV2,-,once,CASNLARGETQYF,TGTGCCAGCAATTTGGCTAGAGGAGAGACCCAGTACTTC
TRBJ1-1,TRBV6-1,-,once,CASKAGMNTEAFF,TGTGCCAGCAAGGCAGGGATGAACACTGAAGCTTTCTTT
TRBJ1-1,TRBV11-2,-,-,CASSLDRVVNTEAFF,TGTGCCAGCAGCCTTGACAGAGTCGTAAACACTGAAGCTTTCTTT
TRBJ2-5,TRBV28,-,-,CASSARGKQETQYF,TGTGCCAGCAGTGCCCGGGGAAAACAAGAGACCCAGTACTTC
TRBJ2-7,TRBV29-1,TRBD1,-,CSVWGPGFNGLPGQTYEQYF,TGCAGCGTTTGGGGCCCGGGTTTTAACGGGCTGCCGGGACAGACCTACGAGCAGTACTTC
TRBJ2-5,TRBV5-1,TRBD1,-,CASSFGTGAQETQYF,TGCGCCAGCAGTTTTGGGACAGGGGCTCAAGAGACCCAGTACTTC
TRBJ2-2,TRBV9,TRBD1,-,CASSPRQGAPGELFF,TGTGCCAGCAGCCCTAGACAGGGGGCGCCCGGGGAGCTGTTTTTT
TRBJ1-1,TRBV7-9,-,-,CASSLGATSTEAFF,TGTGCCAGCAGCTTGGGGGCGACGAGCACTGAAGCTTTCTTT
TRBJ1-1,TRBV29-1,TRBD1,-,CSVWDSRPQTEAFF,TGCAGCGTTTGGGACAGCAGGCCACAGACTGAAGCTTTCTTT
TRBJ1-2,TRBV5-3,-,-,CARSFCDSYGYTF,TGTGCCAGAAGCTTTTGTGACAGCTATGGCTACACCTTC
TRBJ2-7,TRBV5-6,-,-,CASSLSNEQYF,TGTGCCAGCAGCTTGAGCAACGAGCAGTACTTC
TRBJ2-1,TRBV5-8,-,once,CASSLARRASYNEQFF,TGTGCCAGCAGCTTGGCGAGGAGGGCCTCCTACAATGAGCAGTTCTTC
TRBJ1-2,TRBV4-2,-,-,CASSQEGAPWGYTF,TGTGCCAGCAGCCAAGAGGGGGCCCCCTGGGGCTACACCTTC
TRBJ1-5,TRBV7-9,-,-,CASSLEGDSNQPQHF,TGTGCCAGCAGCTTAGAGGGGGATAGCAATCAGCCCCAGCATTTT
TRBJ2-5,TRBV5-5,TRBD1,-,CASSWNPTGAETQYF,TGTGCCAGCAGCTGGAACCCTACAGGGGCAGAGACCCAGTACTTC
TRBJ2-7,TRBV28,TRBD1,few,CASSTTGGTYEQYF,TGTGCCAGCAGTACGACAGGGGGCACGTACGAGCAGTACTTC
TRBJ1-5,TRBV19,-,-,CASSPRPADSNQPQHF,TGTGCCAGTAGTCCCAGGCCGGCAGATAGCAATCAGCCCCAGCATTTT
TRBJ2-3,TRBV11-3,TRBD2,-,CASSGRGGAGATDTQYF,TGTGCCAGCAGCGGTAGGGGCGGGGCGGGAGCTACAGATACGCAGTATTTT
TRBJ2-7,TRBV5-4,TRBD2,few,CASSPLAGGPPHEQYF,TGTGCCAGCAGCCCATTAGCGGGAGGTCCGCCTCACGAGCAGTACTTC
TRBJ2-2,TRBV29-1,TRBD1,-,CSVETGGGELFF,TGCAGCGTTGAAACAGGGGGCGGGGAGCTGTTTTTT
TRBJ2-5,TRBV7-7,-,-,CASSFSSQETQYF,TGTGCCAGCAGCTTTAGTTCCCAAGAGACCCAGTACTTC
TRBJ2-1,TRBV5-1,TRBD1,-,CASSLAGGTGGPRSYNEQFF,TGCGCCAGCAGCCTCGCGGGGGGGACAGGGGGCCCCCGCTCCTACAATGAGCAGTTCTTC
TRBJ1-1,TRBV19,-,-,CASSIGGTQAFF,TGTGCCAGTAGTATAGGTGGGACACAAGCTTTCTTT
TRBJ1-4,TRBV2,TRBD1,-,CASSGQGAREKLFF,TGTGCCAGCAGTGGACAGGGGGCACGGGAAAAACTGTTTTTT
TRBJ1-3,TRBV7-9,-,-,CASSPQRQVSGNTIYF,TGTGCCAGCAGCCCGCAAAGACAGGTTTCTGGAAACACCATATATTTT
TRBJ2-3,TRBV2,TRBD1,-,CASSYTGAASTDTQYF,TGTGCCAGCAGCTATACAGGGGCGGCAAGCACAGATACGCAGTATTTT
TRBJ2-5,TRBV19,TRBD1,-,CASSSGGRTQYF,TGTGCCAGTAGTTCAGGGGGCCGGACCCAGTACTTC
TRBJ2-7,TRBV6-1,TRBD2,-,CASTGGTSGSLEYF,TGTGCCAGCACGGGGGGGACTAGCGGGAGTTTGGAGTACTTC
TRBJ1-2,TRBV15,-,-,CATSRDPTGSYGYTF,TGTGCCACCAGCAGAGATCCGACGGGGAGCTATGGCTACACCTTC
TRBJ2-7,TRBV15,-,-,CATSQGGGARSYEQYF,TGTGCCACCAGTCAAGGGGGGGGCGCGAGGTCCTACGAGCAGTACTTC
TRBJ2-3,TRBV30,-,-,CAWDDGTDTQYF,TGTGCCTGGGATGACGGGACAGATACGCAGTATTTT
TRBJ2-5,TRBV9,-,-,CASSGAGETQYF,TGTGCCAGCAGCGGGGCTGGGGAGACCCAGTACTTC
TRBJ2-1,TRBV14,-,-,CASSQDIFRGRSGNEQFF,TGTGCCAGCAGCCAGGATATTTTCAGGGGTCGGTCGGGGAATGAGCAGTTCTTC
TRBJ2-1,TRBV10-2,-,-,CASKVAPSYNEQFF,TGCGCCAGCAAGGTAGCGCCATCCTACAATGAGCAGTTCTTC
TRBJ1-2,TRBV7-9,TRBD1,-,CASTLTGAEYGYTF,TGTGCCAGCACCCTGACAGGGGCGGAGTATGGCTACACCTTC